Described below is a single TCR beta chain sequence and its context. Its antigen is still unknown. The data derive from a study of CD8 T cells in ankylosing spondylitis. Whole-study results and caveats: What seemed typical of ankylosing spondylitis blood was a TCR beta motif built from roughly eight highly homologous variants.

TCRdb redid the calling of the 5' RACE reads with MiXCR, one entry per CDR3 protein. The table shows 450,000 or so distinct CDR3 sequences, with about 24% occurring only once. Germline CDR1 SGHRS, CDR2 YFSETQ. V shed 0 bases and J 4 bases; nucleotides not matched to a gene: 9. The CDR3 contains 16 residues. The chain has TRBV5-1 and TRBJ2-7, with TRBD1 matching 8 bases. This receptor was identified in a male donor with ankylosing spondylitis. Sequenced input: blood, either unsorted or a sorted T cell fraction (not recorded which). The CDR3 region is CASSLDGQGLEYEQYF. The CDR3, as DNA: TGCGCCAGCAGCTTGGACGGACAGGGCCTGGAGTACGAGCAGTACTTC.